Below, 4 T cell receptor beta chains from the same sample are listed, as sequenced in a study of cytomegalovirus exposure and HLA in healthy donors. Researchers ran the PCR with 60 Vbeta and 13 Jbeta primers. Produced via immunoSEQ multiplex PCR; TCRdb's table is partial and in-frame only. The repertoire holds about 200,000 clones, with 75% to 90% as singletons. The sample was PBMCs. The receptors were sampled from a woman in her 50s in good health and CMV-seropositive.

The J gene is TRBJ1-5, the V gene TRBV6-1; no reliable D call. V was shortened by 2 bases and J by 2 bases, with 4 bases between the two germline ends. CDR1 and CDR2 (germline): MNHNS, SASEGT. CDR3 size: 13 residues. The DNA of the CDR3 is TGTGCCAGCAGTGAATCCGGCAATCAGCCCCAGCATTTT. Translation: CASSESGNQPQHF.

This clone was seen once. V usage is TRBV10-3 and J usage is TRBJ2-7; 10 bases fit TRBD2. The CDR3 is 14 amino acids. J gave up 4 bases and V 10 bases, and 10 bases lay outside the gene matches. Germline values: CDR1 ENHRY, CDR2 SYGVKD. This CDR3 reads CATGASGSRYEQYF. The CDR3 coding sequence is TGTGCCACCGGAGCTAGCGGGAGTAGGTACGAGCAGTACTTC.

The gene calls are TRBV9 and TRBJ1-5; D may be TRBD1 (5 bases). V gave up 7 bases and J gave up 0 bases, with 11 bases separating them. CDR1 is SGDLS and CDR2 is YYNGEE in the germline V gene. The CDR3 totals 14 residues. The CDR3 here is CASPGGGSNQPQHF. The CDR3 region has the DNA TGTGCCAGCCCGGGGGGGGGTAGCAATCAGCCCCAGCATTTT.

The gene calls are TRBV28 and TRBJ1-5, with no clear D. Per the germline V gene, CDR1 is MDHEN and CDR2 is SYDVKM. The V end lost 3 bases, the J end lost 4 bases, and 13 bases lay between the germline ends. The length of the CDR3 is 15 residues. The DNA of the CDR3 is TGTGCCAGCAGTTTCTACACGGCTAGTAATCAGCCCCAGCATTTT. This translates into CASSFYTASNQPQHF. Looking up the rest from reference TRBV28 and TRBJ1-5 gives the full variable domain: DVKVTQSSRYLVKRTGEKVFLECVQDMDHENMFWYRQDPGLGLRLIYFSYDVKMKEKGDIPEGYSVSREKKERFSLILESASTNQTSMYLCASSFYTASNQPQHFGDGTRLSIL.